The rows below give T cell receptor beta chains drawn from one sample of a study of blood T cell repertoires in COVID-19. TCRdb keeps only in-frame clones here, not all; method: immunoSEQ multiplex PCR. The table shows hundreds of thousands of clones, with around 90% occurring only once. The sequencing sample was made of peripheral blood. These receptors came from a woman between 18 and 29 years old with acute or convalescent COVID-19. Each CDR3 is given with its conserved first and last residue. A D gene is named only where the DNA matches it firmly. Rows give clone size only sometimes, using once, few, many, or a class for an expanded clone.

j_gene: TRBJ1-2
v_gene: TRBV6-5
abundance: NA
d_gene: NA
CDR3nt: TGTGCCAGCAGCCCCCCGGGACACCGTAACTATGGCTACACCTTC
CDR3aa: CASSPPGHRNYGYTF

j_gene: TRBJ1-5
v_gene: TRBV6-2/TRBV6-3
abundance: NA
d_gene: TRBD1
CDR3nt: TGTGCCAGCAGTTATTTGGACAGGGGTGTCCCCCAGCATTTT
CDR3aa: CASSYLDRGVPQHF

j_gene: TRBJ1-5
v_gene: TRBV27
abundance: NA
d_gene: TRBD1
CDR3nt: TGTGCCAGCCAGGACAGGGGAGGTCAGCCCCAGCATTTT
CDR3aa: CASQDRGGQPQHF

j_gene: TRBJ1-2
v_gene: TRBV12-3/TRBV12-4
abundance: NA
d_gene: NA
CDR3nt: TGTGCCAGCACTCCCAGGAGGATCTATGGCTACACCTTC
CDR3aa: CASTPRRIYGYTF

j_gene: TRBJ2-1
v_gene: TRBV6-5
abundance: NA
d_gene: NA
CDR3nt: TGTGCCAGCAGCTCGGGAGTGGCCAATGAGCAGTTCTTC
CDR3aa: CASSSGVANEQFF

j_gene: TRBJ2-1
v_gene: TRBV5-1
abundance: NA
d_gene: NA
CDR3nt: TGCGCCAGCAGCTCGTACAATGAGCAGTTCTTC
CDR3aa: CASSSYNEQFF

j_gene: TRBJ2-3
v_gene: TRBV5-5
abundance: NA
d_gene: NA
CDR3nt: TGTGCCAGCAGCTCCCAGGCCACAGATACGCAGTATTTT
CDR3aa: CASSSQATDTQYF

j_gene: TRBJ2-1
v_gene: TRBV5-4
abundance: once
d_gene: TRBD1
CDR3nt: TGTGCCAGCAGCTTAAACAGGGGGCGCGGGTATGAGCAGTTCTTC
CDR3aa: CASSLNRGRGYEQFF

j_gene: TRBJ1-3
v_gene: TRBV3-1/TRBV3-2
abundance: few
d_gene: NA
CDR3nt: TGTGCCAGCAGCCATCTATCGGCCGGGTCGTGGGGAAACACCATATATTTT
CDR3aa: CASSHLSAGSWGNTIYF

j_gene: TRBJ1-2
v_gene: TRBV6-5
abundance: NA
d_gene: NA
CDR3nt: TGTGCCAGCAGTTACATGGGCCGTAACTATGGCTACACCTTC
CDR3aa: CASSYMGRNYGYTF

j_gene: TRBJ2-5
v_gene: TRBV3-1/TRBV3-2
abundance: NA
d_gene: TRBD1
CDR3nt: TGTGCCAGCAGCCAAGGAGGGGGCAACCAAGAGACCCAGTACTTC
CDR3aa: CASSQGGGNQETQYF

j_gene: TRBJ2-7
v_gene: TRBV15
abundance: NA
d_gene: TRBD1
CDR3nt: TGTGCCACCAGAGCTCCTCAGGGGGCGGATCTTTCCTACGAGCAGTACTTC
CDR3aa: CATRAPQGADLSYEQYF

j_gene: TRBJ2-7
v_gene: TRBV12-5
abundance: NA
d_gene: NA
CDR3nt: TGTGCTAGTGGTTTGGTTATGGGGCGCGAGCAGTACTTC
CDR3aa: CASGLVMGREQYF

j_gene: TRBJ2-7
v_gene: TRBV4-3
abundance: NA
d_gene: TRBD1
CDR3nt: TGCGCCAGCAGCCAAGATGGACAGGACGGCTTTTTGGTAGAGCAGTACTTC
CDR3aa: CASSQDGQDGFLVEQYF

j_gene: TRBJ2-3
v_gene: TRBV12-3/TRBV12-4
abundance: NA
d_gene: NA
CDR3nt: TGTGCCAGCAGGCTGAGGGATACGCAGTATTTT
CDR3aa: CASRLRDTQYF

j_gene: TRBJ1-1
v_gene: TRBV29-1
abundance: NA
d_gene: NA
CDR3nt: TGCAGCGTTGACACCGGGGGGGCTGAAGCTTTCTTT
CDR3aa: CSVDTGGAEAFF

j_gene: TRBJ1-2
v_gene: TRBV27
abundance: NA
d_gene: NA
CDR3nt: TGTGCCAGCAGTCCCCACAAGTATGGCTACACCTTC
CDR3aa: CASSPHKYGYTF

j_gene: TRBJ1-2
v_gene: TRBV11-2
abundance: NA
d_gene: TRBD1
CDR3nt: TGTGCCAGCAGCTTAGGTCTCGCGGGACAGGGGGCTGGCTACACCTTC
CDR3aa: CASSLGLAGQGAGYTF

j_gene: TRBJ2-7
v_gene: TRBV7-9
abundance: NA
d_gene: TRBD1
CDR3nt: TGTGCCAGCAGCCAAGACAGGGGTCCCATCTACGAGCAGTACTTC
CDR3aa: CASSQDRGPIYEQYF

j_gene: TRBJ1-5
v_gene: TRBV30
abundance: NA
d_gene: TRBD1
CDR3nt: TGTGCCTGTAGGGACAGCACTAATCAGCCCCAGCATTTT
CDR3aa: CACRDSTNQPQHF

j_gene: TRBJ1-4
v_gene: TRBV19
abundance: NA
d_gene: TRBD1
CDR3nt: TGTGCCAGTAGTAGTGCAGGGGGCTACTGGGAAAAACTGTTTTTT
CDR3aa: CASSSAGGYWEKLFF

j_gene: TRBJ1-2
v_gene: TRBV6-5
abundance: few
d_gene: TRBD1
CDR3nt: TGTGCCAGCAGTTCCCCTCCGGACAGGGGTGATGGCTACACCTTC
CDR3aa: CASSSPPDRGDGYTF

j_gene: TRBJ2-7
v_gene: TRBV30
abundance: NA
d_gene: TRBD1
CDR3nt: TGTGCCTGGAGTGGTAAGACAGGGATCTCCTACGAGCAGTACTTC
CDR3aa: CAWSGKTGISYEQYF

j_gene: TRBJ1-4
v_gene: TRBV7-2
abundance: once
d_gene: TRBD1
CDR3nt: TGTGCCAGCAGCTTAGCGCTTGATAGGGGGCGAGAAGAAAAACTGTTTTTT
CDR3aa: CASSLALDRGREEKLFF

j_gene: TRBJ1-3
v_gene: TRBV27
abundance: NA
d_gene: NA
CDR3nt: TGTGCCAGCAGTCCCAGGGCTACCTCTGGAAACACCATATATTTT
CDR3aa: CASSPRATSGNTIYF

j_gene: TRBJ2-3
v_gene: TRBV2
abundance: NA
d_gene: TRBD2
CDR3nt: TGTGCCAGCAGTGAATGGGGCGGGGGTGCAACAGATACGCAGTATTTT
CDR3aa: CASSEWGGGATDTQYF